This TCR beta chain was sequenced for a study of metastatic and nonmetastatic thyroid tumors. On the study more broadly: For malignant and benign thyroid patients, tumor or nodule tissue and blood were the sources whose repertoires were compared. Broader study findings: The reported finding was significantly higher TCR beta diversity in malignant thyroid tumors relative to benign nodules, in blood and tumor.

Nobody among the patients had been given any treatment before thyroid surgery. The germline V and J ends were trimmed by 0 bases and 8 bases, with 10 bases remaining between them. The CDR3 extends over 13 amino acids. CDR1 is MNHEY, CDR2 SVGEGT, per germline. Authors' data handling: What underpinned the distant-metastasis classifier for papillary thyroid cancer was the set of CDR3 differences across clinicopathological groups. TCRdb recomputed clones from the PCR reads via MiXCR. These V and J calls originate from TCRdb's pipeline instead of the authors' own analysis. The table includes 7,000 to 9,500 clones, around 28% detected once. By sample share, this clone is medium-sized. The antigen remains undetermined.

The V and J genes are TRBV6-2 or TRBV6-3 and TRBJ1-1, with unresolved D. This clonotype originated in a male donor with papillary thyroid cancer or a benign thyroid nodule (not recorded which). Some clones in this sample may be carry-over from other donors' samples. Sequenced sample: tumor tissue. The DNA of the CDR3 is TGTGCCAGCAGTTACTCGTCGCGCTTAGAAGCTTTCTTT. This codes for CASSYSSRLEAFF.